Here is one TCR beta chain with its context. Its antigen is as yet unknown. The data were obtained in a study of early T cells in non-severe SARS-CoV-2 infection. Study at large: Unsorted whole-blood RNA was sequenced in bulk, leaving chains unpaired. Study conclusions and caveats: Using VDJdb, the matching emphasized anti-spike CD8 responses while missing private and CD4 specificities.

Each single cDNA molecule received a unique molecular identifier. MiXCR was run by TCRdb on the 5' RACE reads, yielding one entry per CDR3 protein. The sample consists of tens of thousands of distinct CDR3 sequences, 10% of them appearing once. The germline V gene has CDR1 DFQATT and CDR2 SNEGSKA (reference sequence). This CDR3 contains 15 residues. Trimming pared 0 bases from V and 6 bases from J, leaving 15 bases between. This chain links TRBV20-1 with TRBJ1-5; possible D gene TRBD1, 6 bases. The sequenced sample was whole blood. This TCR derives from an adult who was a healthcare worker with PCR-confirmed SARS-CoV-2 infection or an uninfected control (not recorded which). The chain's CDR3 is CSARDLGAGSQPQHF. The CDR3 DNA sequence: TGCAGTGCTAGAGATCTGGGGGCAGGTAGTCAGCCCCAGCATTTT.